Presented here are 6 T cell receptor beta chains from one specimen sequenced in a study of Graves' ophthalmopathy and Graves' hyperthyroidism. The study amplified TCR beta CDR3 regions using RNA transcripts. Second-round multiplex PCR came after first-round RT-PCR with HTBI primers. TCRdb analysed the multiplex PCR reads with MiXCR anew, one entry per CDR3 protein. The data show over a million distinct CDR3 sequences, about 40% seen once. The sample was peripheral blood or thyroid tissue (not recorded which). Source of these receptors: an adult man with Graves' hyperthyroidism.

The chain combines TRBV10-2 with TRBJ2-5; no clear D gene. V was clipped by 4 bases and J by 8 bases, with 23 bases between them. The CDR3 has 16 amino acids. Germline V gene data show CDR1 as WSHSY and CDR2 as SAAADI. CDR3 amino acids: CASSARDHFSQDTQYF. The DNA for the CDR3 is TGCGCCAGCAGTGCTAGAGATCATTTCAGCCAGGACACCCAGTACTTC.

The J gene is TRBJ2-7, the V gene TRBV27; TRBD2 might be the D (5 bases). Germline V gene data show CDR1 as MNHEY and CDR2 as SMNVEV (reference sequence). Trimming took off 2 bases at V and 0 bases at J, with 14 bases between the two ends. This CDR3 spans 16 amino acids. The CDR3 reads CASSLTVRASSYEQYF. The CDR3 nucleotides read TGTGCCAGCAGTTTAACTGTGCGGGCGAGCTCCTACGAGCAGTACTTC.

This clonotype has a count of ten or more. J is TRBJ1-4 and V is TRBV11-2; D possibly corresponds to TRBD1 (5 bases). CDR3 length equals 11 residues. Per germline, CDR1 SGHAT and CDR2 FQNNGV. V lost 7 bases, J lost 8 bases, and 8 bases lay in between. DNA for the CDR3: TGTGCCAGCATCGGGGACGAAAAACTGTTTTTT. This encodes CASIGDEKLFF.

There are a few counts of this clonotype. The chain has TRBV2 and TRBJ2-7; possible D gene TRBD2, 6 bases. The CDR3 spans 13 residues. V gave up 3 bases and J gave up 10 bases, with 16 bases separating them. Germline CDR1 and CDR2: SNHLY and FYNNEI. This chain's CDR3 is CASSERRRGGQYF. For the CDR3, the DNA is TGTGCCAGCAGTGAGAGGCGGAGGGGCGGTCAGTACTTC. The variable domain in full, with the rest retrieved from reference TRBV2 and TRBJ2-7, is EPEVTQTPSHQVTQMGQEVILRCVPISNHLYFYWYRQILGQKVEFLVSFYNNEISEKSEIFDDQFSVERPDGSNFTLKIRSTKLEDSAMYFCASSERRRGGQYFGPGTRLTVT.

As to this clonotype: One junction end does not reproduce the germline sequence, and a read error may be involved. The genes are TRBV15 and TRBJ2-2, with TRBD2 matching 14 bases. CDR3 length: 17 amino acids. Germline CDR1 LNHNV, CDR2 YYDKDF (reference sequence). This chain's CDR3 is CATSRPGLAGATGELSW. The CDR3 DNA reads TGTGCCACCAGCAGGCCGGGACTAGCGGGAGCCACCGGGGAGCTGTCTTGG.

As to this clonotype: A much larger clone differs from this one at a single base, so this may be a read error. The genes are TRBV7-2 and TRBJ1-1; unclear D gene. The CDR3 sequence is 15 residues long. The germline V gene encodes CDR1 SGHTA and CDR2 FQGNSA. The CDR3 DNA follows: TGTGCCGGCAGCTTAGCGGCAGGCCCGAACACTGAAGCTTTCTTT. Translated: CAGSLAAGPNTEAFF. Complete variable domain (other parts from reference TRBV7-2 and TRBJ1-1): GAGVSQSPSNKVTEKGKDVELRCDPISGHTALYWYRQSLGQGLEFLIYFQGNSAPDKSGLPSDRFSAERTGGSVSTLTIQRTQQEDSAVYLCAGSLAAGPNTEAFFGQGTRLTVV.